The entry that follows covers one T cell receptor (beta chain) sequence. This sample is drawn from a study of T cells in tuberculosis. Whole-study context: Samples predate treatment or fall within its first 7 days.

Libraries were prepared by immunoSEQ multiplex PCR; TCRdb keeps only in-frame clonotypes and omits some of them. In the table there are some 49,000 clones, about 95% of which are singletons. Unmatched junction bases numbered 9, after V lost 5 bases and J lost 6 bases. In germline, CDR1 is SGHAT, CDR2 FQDESV (reference sequence). The CDR3 runs to 15 residues. As to time point: new active TB diagnosis, blood taken before or within 7 days of starting treatment. Tuberculosis was confirmed by positive sputum smear and/or M. tuberculosis culture. The origin of this receptor is an adult with tuberculosis. The sequences come from PBMCs, collected at tuberculosis diagnosis. The chain employs TRBV11-1 and TRBJ2-1; 8 nucleotides agree with TRBD2. Here the CDR3 reads CASSLTGTSGNEQFF. Written as DNA, the CDR3 is TGTGCCAGCAGCCTCACCGGGACTAGTGGCAATGAGCAGTTCTTC.